The rows below give T cell receptor beta chains drawn from one sample of a study of T cells after yellow fever vaccination. One entry per CDR3 protein, called by TCRdb with MiXCR from the 5' RACE reads. The repertoire holds fewer than 350,000 distinct CDR3 sequences, with 4% to 5.5% as singletons. Sequenced material: PBMCs, taken 15 days after the yellow fever booster vaccination. The receptor set was obtained from a man aged 18 to 29 who received the YFV17D yellow fever vaccine. CDR3s leave out the opening cysteine and the closing phenylalanine or tryptophan. Fields, in order: D gene, V gene, clone size, CDR3 protein. A D gene is named only where the DNA matches it firmly. A row's size may be missing; if present it is once, few, many or a size class.

D: -; V: TRBV7-8; size: -; CDR3: ASSSRLGQETQY
D: -; V: TRBV7-2; size: many; CDR3: ASSLGTSSGNTIY
D: -; V: TRBV5-4; size: few; CDR3: ASSLFDNTEAF
D: -; V: TRBV6-5; size: -; CDR3: ASRRGTDTQY
D: TRBD1; V: TRBV6-4; size: many; CDR3: ASSDSDRGDQPQH
D: -; V: TRBV7-2; size: few; CDR3: ASRVQGTETQY
D: -; V: TRBV14; size: -; CDR3: ASSQAPLAADTQY
D: -; V: TRBV24-1; size: -; CDR3: ATSHYSSGANVLT
D: -; V: TRBV7-9; size: few; CDR3: ASSSRRDTEAF
D: -; V: TRBV4-3; size: many; CDR3: ASSQGQGWEQF
D: -; V: TRBV25-1; size: few; CDR3: ASSEPSPGEQY
D: -; V: TRBV11-3; size: few; CDR3: ASSPEGGADTQY
D: TRBD2; V: TRBV7-3; size: many; CDR3: ASSSGLAGVSDTQY
D: TRBD1; V: TRBV19; size: -; CDR3: ASNGQALNEKLF
D: -; V: TRBV7-2; size: many; CDR3: ASSLFGRSGGEKLF
D: -; V: TRBV27; size: few; CDR3: ASSIHGQGMGSYEQY
D: TRBD1; V: TRBV27; size: few; CDR3: ASTWQGARGRSPLH
D: TRBD1; V: TRBV12-3/TRBV12-4; size: many; CDR3: ASTWTGRPGELF
D: -; V: TRBV6-6; size: many; CDR3: ASTLGTSNEKLF
D: -; V: TRBV19; size: many; CDR3: ASSTPRGPRY
D: -; V: TRBV7-2; size: many; CDR3: ASSLPGVNIQY
D: TRBD1; V: TRBV3-1; size: many; CDR3: ASSQTGGHQNQQF
D: TRBD1; V: TRBV19; size: few; CDR3: ASSTTPGQEY
D: -; V: TRBV12-3/TRBV12-4; size: many; CDR3: ASSLGIRVKETQY
D: TRBD2; V: TRBV5-6; size: many; CDR3: ASSDPGTSFSDTQY
D: -; V: TRBV5-1; size: many; CDR3: ASSLEAGNSPLH
D: -; V: TRBV2; size: -; CDR3: ASSMEWNTEAF
D: TRBD1; V: TRBV24-1; size: many; CDR3: ATSPGQGGEETQY
D: -; V: TRBV4-1; size: few; CDR3: ASSQDNRDLY
D: TRBD2; V: TRBV7-3; size: many; CDR3: ASSFGLAGGEQF
D: TRBD1; V: TRBV11-2; size: few; CDR3: ASSLGTQGAVSPLH
D: -; V: TRBV12-5; size: many; CDR3: ASGFNSPLH
D: -; V: TRBV10-3; size: many; CDR3: AISAGDTQY
D: -; V: TRBV5-6; size: few; CDR3: ASSLSKGSNSPLH
D: -; V: TRBV12-3/TRBV12-4; size: few; CDR3: ASSLGGGVGDQY
D: -; V: TRBV10-3; size: many; CDR3: AISESTSSITDTQY
D: -; V: TRBV7-2; size: few; CDR3: ASSLAGDYSNQPQH
D: -; V: TRBV27; size: few; CDR3: ASSFSGRYNEQF
D: -; V: TRBV10-3; size: many; CDR3: ATGAHRVERETQY
D: -; V: TRBV11-2; size: -; CDR3: ASTSYRQQETQY